What follows is one TCR beta chain and its context. The antigen remains undetermined. TCRdb's table, derived via immunoSEQ multiplex PCR, lists solely in-frame clones and lacks some. The top ten hold about 10% of the sample, which has hundreds of thousands of clones, 75% to 90% seen once. V gave up 6 bases and J gave up 5 bases, with 16 bases separating them. The CDR3 is 14 residues long. Germline V CDR1 and CDR2: MGHRA, YSYEKL. The source of the sample is a study of Ad26.COV2.S vaccination and SARS-CoV-2 variants. Treatment in this sample: about 20 received Ad26.COV2.S at low or high dose, single or two shots; 5 received placebo; per-sample allocation not given. Collection of the samples took place on day 63 after the first injection of vaccine or placebo. Cohort 1b enrolled adults aged 18-55 years in Boston. Study-wide results and limits: Non-spike TCR breadth showed similarity between vaccine and placebo recipients. There was a possibility that the TCR breadth and depth analyses underestimated total T cell responses.

Sequenced material: peripheral blood, taken in a trial of Ad26.COV2.S vaccine versus placebo. This chain connects TRBV4-1 to TRBJ2-5; a weak D match, TRBD2 (6 bases). The sequence was obtained from a person aged 18-65 years who received the Ad26.COV2.S COVID-19 vaccine or a placebo. DNA for the CDR3: TGCGCCAGCAGAGCTCCCGGGGGTCAGGAGACCCAGTACTTC. Residues: CASRAPGGQETQYF.